This is a list of T cell receptor beta chains from one sample in a study of response to subunit inactivated influenza vaccine. TCRdb reprocessed the RT-PCR reads with MiXCR, giving one entry per CDR3 protein. The data show approximately 700,000 distinct CDR3 sequences, with approximately 14% seen just once and 5.5% to 7% held by the top ten. The starting material was PBMCs from blood, obtained 14 to 15 days before vaccination. Receptor source: a middle-aged man who received an inactivated influenza vaccine. Both conserved end residues are part of each CDR3. Each record gives: V gene, J gene, clone size, D gene, CDR3 DNA, CDR3 protein. D genes are given only for firm matches. Some rows mark clone size as missing; the rest say once, few, many or name a class of expanded clone.

v_call: TRBV3-1; j_call: TRBJ2-1; clone_size: NA; d_call: NA; cdr3_nt: TGTGCCAGCAGCCCCTTTGTTGCGGCGGAGCCCTACAATGAGCAGTTCTTC; cdr3_aa: CASSPFVAAEPYNEQFF
v_call: TRBV12-3/TRBV12-4; j_call: TRBJ2-7; clone_size: many; d_call: TRBD1; cdr3_nt: TGTGCCAGCAGTCCTGGGACAGGGGGCACCTACGAGCAGTACTTC; cdr3_aa: CASSPGTGGTYEQYF
v_call: TRBV4-2; j_call: TRBJ2-2; clone_size: NA; d_call: TRBD2; cdr3_nt: TGTGCCTCCCGAAAGAGGGCTAGCGGGGGGAACACCGGGGAGCTGTTTTTT; cdr3_aa: CASRKRASGGNTGELFF
v_call: TRBV7-2; j_call: TRBJ2-7; clone_size: NA; d_call: NA; cdr3_nt: TGTGCCAGCAGCCGTCAGGGGCCCAACTACGAGCAGTACTTC; cdr3_aa: CASSRQGPNYEQYF
v_call: TRBV28; j_call: TRBJ2-7; clone_size: few; d_call: TRBD2; cdr3_nt: TGTGCCAGCAGTTCCAGCGGGAGACGGTCCTACGAGCAGTACTTC; cdr3_aa: CASSSSGRRSYEQYF
v_call: TRBV4-3; j_call: TRBJ2-1; clone_size: many; d_call: NA; cdr3_nt: TGCGCCAGCAGCCAAGATCACGGAGAGCAGTTCTTC; cdr3_aa: CASSQDHGEQFF
v_call: TRBV9; j_call: TRBJ1-2; clone_size: few; d_call: NA; cdr3_nt: TGTGCCAGCAGCGTAGTAGAGTCCACTAACTATGGCTACACCTTC; cdr3_aa: CASSVVESTNYGYTF
v_call: TRBV2; j_call: TRBJ2-7; clone_size: few; d_call: TRBD2; cdr3_nt: TGTGCCAGCAGGGATGGGACTAGCGGGAGGTACGAGCAGTACTTC; cdr3_aa: CASRDGTSGRYEQYF
v_call: TRBV5-1; j_call: TRBJ2-3; clone_size: NA; d_call: TRBD1; cdr3_nt: TGCGCCAGCAATTCAGGGGGCGCCGGGGCAGATACGCAGTATTTT; cdr3_aa: CASNSGGAGADTQYF
v_call: TRBV3-1; j_call: TRBJ2-4; clone_size: few; d_call: TRBD1; cdr3_nt: TGTGCCAGCAGCCGAAATACGGGACAGCCGGCCAAAAACATTCAGTACTTC; cdr3_aa: CASSRNTGQPAKNIQYF
v_call: TRBV6-5; j_call: TRBJ2-4; clone_size: few; d_call: NA; cdr3_nt: TGTGCCAGCAGTTACCAGGGGACAAACATTCAGTACTTC; cdr3_aa: CASSYQGTNIQYF
v_call: TRBV11-2; j_call: TRBJ2-3; clone_size: few; d_call: TRBD2; cdr3_nt: TGTGCCAGCAGCCCCATAGCGGGAGTCGGCACAGATACGCAGTATTTT; cdr3_aa: CASSPIAGVGTDTQYF
v_call: TRBV28; j_call: TRBJ1-3; clone_size: few; d_call: NA; cdr3_nt: TGTGCCAGCAATGGGCTGGGGAACACCATATATTTT; cdr3_aa: CASNGLGNTIYF
v_call: TRBV29-1; j_call: TRBJ2-3; clone_size: NA; d_call: TRBD2; cdr3_nt: TGCAGCGTCTCTAGCGGGACTAGCGGGAGTAGCACAGATGCGCAGTATTTT; cdr3_aa: CSVSSGTSGSSTDAQYF
v_call: TRBV4-3; j_call: TRBJ2-3; clone_size: NA; d_call: NA; cdr3_nt: TGCGCCAGCAGCCAAGATCGGGGCGGTTCATACACAGATACGCAGTATTTT; cdr3_aa: CASSQDRGGSYTDTQYF
v_call: TRBV5-1; j_call: TRBJ2-7; clone_size: many; d_call: NA; cdr3_nt: TGTGCCAGCAGCTTACGTGGGGGCTCCTACGAGCAGTACTTC; cdr3_aa: CASSLRGGSYEQYF
v_call: TRBV10-3; j_call: TRBJ2-1; clone_size: many; d_call: TRBD2; cdr3_nt: TGTGCCATCAGTGAGAGAGAGCGGGGGGGCCTCAACAATGAGCAGTTCTTC; cdr3_aa: CAISERERGGLNNEQFF
v_call: TRBV24-1; j_call: TRBJ2-5; clone_size: many; d_call: NA; cdr3_nt: TGTGCCACCAGTGATTTGCACACTCCACAAGAGACCCAGTACTTC; cdr3_aa: CATSDLHTPQETQYF
v_call: TRBV11-2; j_call: TRBJ2-3; clone_size: few; d_call: TRBD2; cdr3_nt: TGTGCCAGCAGCCCGGGGGGACTCTCAACAGATACGCAGTATTTT; cdr3_aa: CASSPGGLSTDTQYF
v_call: TRBV20-1; j_call: TRBJ2-3; clone_size: few; d_call: NA; cdr3_nt: TGCAGTGCGACCCTGATCCTCTCTTCCACAGATACGCAGTATTTT; cdr3_aa: CSATLILSSTDTQYF
v_call: TRBV16; j_call: TRBJ2-7; clone_size: once; d_call: NA; cdr3_nt: TGTGCCAGCAGCCAATCCCCAGGGCTACTCGAGCAGTACTTC; cdr3_aa: CASSQSPGLLEQYF
v_call: TRBV2; j_call: TRBJ2-3; clone_size: few; d_call: TRBD1; cdr3_nt: TGTGCCAGCACCCTGGGACAGGGGCCAGATACGCAGTATTTT; cdr3_aa: CASTLGQGPDTQYF
v_call: TRBV6-5; j_call: TRBJ2-1; clone_size: NA; d_call: NA; cdr3_nt: TGTGCCAGCAGTTACTCCGCCGAAGGGACCTACAATGAGCAGTTCTTC; cdr3_aa: CASSYSAEGTYNEQFF
v_call: TRBV11-2; j_call: TRBJ2-7; clone_size: few; d_call: NA; cdr3_nt: TGTGCCAGCACCCAGGGGGGTCCCTACGAGCAGTACTTC; cdr3_aa: CASTQGGPYEQYF
v_call: TRBV6-5; j_call: TRBJ1-1; clone_size: few; d_call: TRBD1; cdr3_nt: TGTGCCAGCAGTTACGACAGGGGCAGGAACACTGAAGCTTTCTTT; cdr3_aa: CASSYDRGRNTEAFF
v_call: TRBV10-3; j_call: TRBJ2-1; clone_size: NA; d_call: NA; cdr3_nt: TGTGCCATCAGTGACGACAGGGAGGGGAAGGAGCAGTTCTTC; cdr3_aa: CAISDDREGKEQFF
v_call: TRBV7-2; j_call: TRBJ2-4; clone_size: NA; d_call: NA; cdr3_nt: TGTGCCAGCAGACTGAATTCGGGGGGCTCCAAAAACATTCAGTACTTC; cdr3_aa: CASRLNSGGSKNIQYF
v_call: TRBV20-1; j_call: TRBJ2-7; clone_size: many; d_call: TRBD2; cdr3_nt: TGCAGTGCTAGACCGACTAGCGGAAGGTCCTACGAGCAGTACTTC; cdr3_aa: CSARPTSGRSYEQYF
v_call: TRBV19; j_call: TRBJ2-3; clone_size: few; d_call: NA; cdr3_nt: TGTGCCAGTACGGCAGGGACTTTCGGAGATACGCAGTATTTT; cdr3_aa: CASTAGTFGDTQYF
v_call: TRBV20-1; j_call: TRBJ2-1; clone_size: few; d_call: TRBD2; cdr3_nt: TGCTGCGCTAGAGGACCGTGGGGGGGTGGCTACAATGAGCAGTTCTTC; cdr3_aa: CCARGPWGGGYNEQFF
v_call: TRBV21-1; j_call: TRBJ1-5; clone_size: few; d_call: NA; cdr3_nt: TGTGCCAGCAGCAAAGTTACAGCTTATAGCAATCAGCCCCAGCATTTT; cdr3_aa: CASSKVTAYSNQPQHF
v_call: TRBV4-1; j_call: TRBJ2-5; clone_size: NA; d_call: NA; cdr3_nt: TGCGCCAGCAGCCAAGACCAACAAGAGACCCAGTACTTC; cdr3_aa: CASSQDQQETQYF
v_call: TRBV20-1; j_call: TRBJ2-7; clone_size: NA; d_call: TRBD2; cdr3_nt: TGCAGTGCTAGAGATTGGGCGGGAGGTTACGAGCAGTACTTC; cdr3_aa: CSARDWAGGYEQYF
v_call: TRBV28; j_call: TRBJ2-2; clone_size: few; d_call: NA; cdr3_nt: TGTGCCAGCAGGACCTCGGGCGGGGAGCTGTTTTTT; cdr3_aa: CASRTSGGELFF
v_call: TRBV5-1; j_call: TRBJ1-5; clone_size: NA; d_call: NA; cdr3_nt: TGCGCCAGCAGCTTGGGTCTGGGGGGAAGCAATCAGCCCCAGCATTTT; cdr3_aa: CASSLGLGGSNQPQHF
v_call: TRBV20-1; j_call: TRBJ2-1; clone_size: few; d_call: NA; cdr3_nt: TGCAGTGCTAGAGGGCTAGCCAACTCCTACAATGAGCAGTTCTTC; cdr3_aa: CSARGLANSYNEQFF
v_call: TRBV4-3; j_call: TRBJ2-2; clone_size: few; d_call: NA; cdr3_nt: TGCGCCAGCAGCCAGTCTACAGGGCTAACGAACACCGGGGAGCTGTTTTTT; cdr3_aa: CASSQSTGLTNTGELFF
v_call: TRBV20-1; j_call: TRBJ2-3; clone_size: NA; d_call: NA; cdr3_nt: TGCAGTGCTAGATCTCCGACTGGGGGCGCGACAGATACGCAGTATTTT; cdr3_aa: CSARSPTGGATDTQYF
v_call: TRBV4-1; j_call: TRBJ1-2; clone_size: many; d_call: NA; cdr3_nt: TGCGCCAGCAGCCAAGAATTGACGGGCTATGGCTACACCTTC; cdr3_aa: CASSQELTGYGYTF
v_call: TRBV11-2; j_call: TRBJ1-3; clone_size: few; d_call: NA; cdr3_nt: TGTGCCAGCAGCTTTTCACAGGGCTCTGGAAACACCATATATTTT; cdr3_aa: CASSFSQGSGNTIYF
v_call: TRBV12-3/TRBV12-4; j_call: TRBJ2-6; clone_size: many; d_call: TRBD1; cdr3_nt: TGTGCCAGCAGTCCGGGACAGGGGAATCCTGGGGCCAACGTCCTGACTTTC; cdr3_aa: CASSPGQGNPGANVLTF
v_call: TRBV15; j_call: TRBJ2-3; clone_size: NA; d_call: NA; cdr3_nt: TGTGCCACCAGCAGAGATCAAGGAGATACGCAGTATTTT; cdr3_aa: CATSRDQGDTQYF
v_call: TRBV10-3; j_call: TRBJ2-7; clone_size: few; d_call: NA; cdr3_nt: TGTGCCATCAGCCAAAGACAGGACGGAACCGAGCAGTACTTC; cdr3_aa: CAISQRQDGTEQYF
v_call: TRBV25-1; j_call: TRBJ2-5; clone_size: NA; d_call: TRBD1; cdr3_nt: TGTGCCACCCAGACGCGAACGGGACAGGGGGAAGAGACCCAGTACTTC; cdr3_aa: CATQTRTGQGEETQYF
v_call: TRBV7-2; j_call: TRBJ2-5; clone_size: few; d_call: NA; cdr3_nt: TGTGCCAGCAGCTCATACTCGCTGGAGACCCAGTACTTC; cdr3_aa: CASSSYSLETQYF
v_call: TRBV6-1; j_call: TRBJ1-1; clone_size: NA; d_call: TRBD1; cdr3_nt: TGTGCCAGCAGGCAGGGGGGAATGAACACTGAAGCTTTCTTT; cdr3_aa: CASRQGGMNTEAFF
v_call: TRBV11-2; j_call: TRBJ1-1; clone_size: many; d_call: NA; cdr3_nt: TGTGCCAGCAGCTTACTGATCAGGGCTTTCAACACTGAAGCTTTCTTT; cdr3_aa: CASSLLIRAFNTEAFF
v_call: TRBV29-1; j_call: TRBJ2-3; clone_size: many; d_call: NA; cdr3_nt: TGCAGCGCTGGACCCGATACGCAGTATTTT; cdr3_aa: CSAGPDTQYF
v_call: TRBV5-6; j_call: TRBJ2-6; clone_size: NA; d_call: NA; cdr3_nt: TGTGCCAGCAGCTTGTTGGGACAAAGCTCTGGGGCCAACGTCCTGACTTTC; cdr3_aa: CASSLLGQSSGANVLTF
v_call: TRBV2; j_call: TRBJ2-7; clone_size: few; d_call: NA; cdr3_nt: TGTGCCAGCAGTGCTGGGGGGCTTGCCTACGAGCAGTACTTC; cdr3_aa: CASSAGGLAYEQYF
v_call: TRBV3-1; j_call: TRBJ2-3; clone_size: few; d_call: NA; cdr3_nt: TGTGCCAGCAGCACTATAGGGGATACGCAGTATTTT; cdr3_aa: CASSTIGDTQYF
v_call: TRBV4-2; j_call: TRBJ2-1; clone_size: NA; d_call: NA; cdr3_nt: TGTGCCAGCAGCCCGGACATTTTAGGTGAGCAGTTCTTC; cdr3_aa: CASSPDILGEQFF
v_call: TRBV29-1; j_call: TRBJ1-3; clone_size: few; d_call: NA; cdr3_nt: TGCAGCGCATACACCGGCTCTGGAAACACCATATATTTT; cdr3_aa: CSAYTGSGNTIYF
v_call: TRBV7-2; j_call: TRBJ2-5; clone_size: few; d_call: TRBD1; cdr3_nt: TGTGCCAGCAGCTTAACTGGACAGGGGGGTTCAGAGACCCAGTACTTC; cdr3_aa: CASSLTGQGGSETQYF
v_call: TRBV20-1; j_call: TRBJ2-5; clone_size: NA; d_call: NA; cdr3_nt: TGCAGTGCTCAGGGTGGTTTGGAGACCCAGTACTTC; cdr3_aa: CSAQGGLETQYF
v_call: TRBV5-1; j_call: TRBJ2-7; clone_size: many; d_call: TRBD1; cdr3_nt: TGCGCCAGCAGCCCCCGGACAGGGGCCCTCTACGAGCAGTACTTC; cdr3_aa: CASSPRTGALYEQYF
v_call: TRBV6-1; j_call: TRBJ1-5; clone_size: NA; d_call: NA; cdr3_nt: TGTGCCAGCAGTGCGGGACTCCACCAGCCCCAGCATTTT; cdr3_aa: CASSAGLHQPQHF
v_call: TRBV11-2; j_call: TRBJ2-5; clone_size: few; d_call: TRBD2; cdr3_nt: TGTGCCAGCAGCCAACTAGCGGGGGGGCCGGAGGTTGAGACCCAGTACTTC; cdr3_aa: CASSQLAGGPEVETQYF